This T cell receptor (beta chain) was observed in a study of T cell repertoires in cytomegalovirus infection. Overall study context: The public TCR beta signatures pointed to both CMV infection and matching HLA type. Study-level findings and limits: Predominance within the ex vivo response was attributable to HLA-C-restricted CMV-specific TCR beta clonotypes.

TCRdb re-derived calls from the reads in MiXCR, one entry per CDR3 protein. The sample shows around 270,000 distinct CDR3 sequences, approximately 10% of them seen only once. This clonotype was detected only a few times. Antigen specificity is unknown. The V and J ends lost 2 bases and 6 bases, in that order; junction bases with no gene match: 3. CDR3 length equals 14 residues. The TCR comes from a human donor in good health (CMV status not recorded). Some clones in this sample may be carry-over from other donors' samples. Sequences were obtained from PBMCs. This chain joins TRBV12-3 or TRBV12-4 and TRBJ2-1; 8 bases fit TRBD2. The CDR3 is CASSLLAGTNEQFF. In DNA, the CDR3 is TGTGCCAGCAGTTTACTAGCGGGTACCAATGAGCAGTTCTTC.